This passage covers 17 T cell receptor beta chains from one sample sequenced in a study of cytomegalovirus exposure and HLA in healthy donors. Clones were read by immunoSEQ multiplex PCR, and TCRdb kept only the in-frame ones, dropping some. The table has about 300,000 clones, 88% seen once; the top ten hold approximately 0.94%. The sequenced sample consisted of PBMCs. These receptor sequences come from a woman younger than 35 in good health and CMV-seronegative.

This chain joins TRBV4-1 and TRBJ2-7; D call uncertain. Deletions cut 0 bases from V and 5 bases from J, with 8 bases between. The CDR3 spans 13 residues. Germline CDR1 and CDR2: MGHRA and YSYEKL. The CDR3 loop is CASSQDVRDEQYF. The CDR3 coding sequence is TGCGCCAGCAGCCAAGATGTACGGGACGAGCAGTACTTC.

The rearrangement joins TRBV7-2 to TRBJ1-2; 7 bases align to TRBD1. The V gene's germline CDR1 is SGHTA and CDR2 FQGNSA. The V segment lost 2 bases and the J segment 8 bases; nucleotides outside the gene matches: 17. There are 17 residues in the CDR3. DNA of the CDR3: TGTGCCAGCAGCTTATCTCGGCCGATGGCAGGGGGGAAGGGCTACACCTTC. Amino acid sequence: CASSLSRPMAGGKGYTF.

J is TRBJ1-1 and V is TRBV27, with TRBD1 as a possible D gene (6 bases). V was trimmed by 3 bases and J by 7 bases, leaving 12 bases between them. The CDR3 loop spans 13 amino acids. CDR1 is MNHEY and CDR2 is SMNVEV in the germline V gene (reference sequence). CDR3 residues: CASSFGQGLEAFF. The CDR3 nucleotides are TGTGCCAGCAGTTTCGGGCAGGGGCTTGAAGCTTTCTTT.

The genes are TRBV27 and TRBJ2-7; TRBD2 aligns across 9 bases. J lost 5 bases, V lost 5 bases, and 10 bases had no gene match. The CDR3 sequence is 15 residues long. Germline V CDR1 and CDR2: MNHEY, SMNVEV (reference sequence). This chain's CDR3 is CASSPPGLARHEQYF. In DNA, the CDR3 is TGTGCCAGCAGTCCTCCGGGACTAGCACGACACGAGCAGTACTTC.

The rearrangement links TRBV4-3 to TRBJ2-3, with TRBD2 matching over 11 bases. Looked up from germline, CDR1 is LGHNA and CDR2 is YSLEER. V lost 1 base to trimming and J lost 2 bases; unmatched junction nucleotides: 5. CDR3 length: 17 residues. CDR3 amino acids: CASSQGLAGRTTDTQYF. CDR3 coding DNA: TGCGCCAGCAGCCAAGGACTAGCGGGGCGGACCACAGATACGCAGTATTTT.

This sequence joins TRBV6-5 and TRBJ2-7; D is possibly TRBD2 (6 bases). Trimming left V 6 bases short and J 2 bases short, with 14 bases between. CDR1 and CDR2 (germline): MNHEY, SVGAGI. The CDR3 is 14 amino acids. The CDR3 spells CASREAGWAYEQYF. DNA for the CDR3: TGTGCCAGCAGGGAGGCGGGATGGGCCTACGAGCAGTACTTC.

V and J are TRBV6-6 and TRBJ2-1; 9 bases agree with TRBD2. The CDR3 has 16 amino acids. The germline V gene encodes CDR1 MNHNY and CDR2 SVGAGI (reference sequence). Unmatched junction bases numbered 18, after V lost 6 bases and J lost 12 bases. In nucleotides, the CDR3 is TGTGCCAGCAGATCGACCCGACTAGCGGTCCCGGTAGGGCAGTTCTTC. It codes for CASRSTRLAVPVGQFF.

The chain links TRBV2 to TRBJ2-7; TRBD2 matches at 8 bases. The ends lost 2 bases at V and 1 base at J; junction bases unmatched: 4. CDR3 length equals 15 residues. The V gene's germline CDR1 is SNHLY and CDR2 FYNNEI. CDR3 protein: CASSEHGTSSYEQYF. In nucleotides, the CDR3 is TGTGCCAGCAGTGAACATGGGACTAGTTCCTACGAGCAGTACTTC.

This clone was counted between two and nine times. CDR3 region: CASTNSSAELFF. Here the CDR3 DNA reads TGCGCCAGCACCAACTCTTCCGCGGAGCTGTTTTTT. The gene calls are TRBV5-1 and TRBJ2-2; no clear D gene. The germline V gene encodes CDR1 SGHRS and CDR2 YFSETQ. The length of the CDR3 is 12 residues. V lost 6 bases, J lost 10 bases, and 13 bases lay in between. Complete variable domain (other parts from reference TRBV5-1 and TRBJ2-2): KAGVTQTPRYLIKTRGQQVTLSCSPISGHRSVSWYQQTPGQGLQFLFEYFSETQRNKGNFPGRFSGRQFSNSRSEMNVSTLELGDSALYLCASTNSSAELFFGEGSRLTVL.

The chain recombines TRBV12-5 with TRBJ2-7; D possibly corresponds to TRBD1 (6 bases). This CDR3 contains 13 residues. V lost 5 bases and J lost 5, with 13 bases in between. Germline loops: CDR1 LGHNT, CDR2 FRNRAP. The CDR3 region has the DNA TGTGCTAGTGGTCCGGGCGCAGGGGACGAGCAGTACTTC. Translating gives CASGPGAGDEQYF.

This clone was observed many times. The chain joins TRBV5-6 to TRBJ1-2, with TRBD1 matching 7 bases. The trim removed 0 bases at V and 9 bases at J, leaving 11 bases unmatched. Germline V CDR1 and CDR2: SGHDT, YYEEEE. This CDR3 region has 15 residues. CDR3 protein: CASSLGDSVWKSYTF. The CDR3 DNA follows: TGTGCCAGCAGCTTGGGGGACAGTGTATGGAAGAGCTACACCTTC. Full variable domain (outside the CDR3, taken from reference TRBV5-6 and TRBJ1-2): DAGVTQSPTHLIKTRGQQVTLRCSPKSGHDTVSWYQQALGQGPQFIFQYYEEEERQRGNFPDRFSGHQFPNYSSELNVNALLLGDSALYLCASSLGDSVWKSYTFGSGTRLTVV.

The chain uses TRBV19 and TRBJ2-7; 10 bases line up with TRBD2. The junction had 5 bases not matched to a gene; V was cut back by 7 bases and J by 2 bases. Germline-derived CDR1 and CDR2 are LNHDA and SQIVND (reference sequence). The CDR3 extends over 14 amino acids. For the CDR3, the DNA is TGTGCCAGTACCCGCACTAGCGGGGCCTACGAGCAGTACTTC. Its translation: CASTRTSGAYEQYF.

The V and J genes are TRBV7-6 and TRBJ2-7, with D tentatively TRBD2 (5 bases). V was shortened by 6 bases and J by 1 base, with 10 bases between the two germline ends. Germline V gene data show CDR1 as SGHVS and CDR2 as FNYEAQ. The CDR3 contains 13 residues. The CDR3 reads CASRGSGSYEQYF. The CDR3 nucleotides are TGTGCCAGCAGGGGGTCGGGGTCCTACGAGCAGTACTTC.

CDR3 nucleotides: TGTGCCAGCAGCTTGGCTGTGGGGCAGCATAATTCACCCCTCCACTTT. It encodes CASSLAVGQHNSPLHF. This sequence joins TRBV5-6 and TRBJ1-6; tentative D call: TRBD1 (5 bases). The germline V and J ends were trimmed by 0 bases and 5 bases, with 12 bases remaining between them. The CDR3 contains 16 residues. Germline CDR1 is SGHDT and CDR2 is YYEEEE.

The chain couples TRBV6-5 to TRBJ2-1; TRBD1 agrees at 8 bases. With V trimmed by 8 bases and J by 7 bases, 10 bases remained unmatched. Germline V gene lookup returns CDR1 MNHEY and CDR2 SVGAGI. This CDR3 has 14 residues. In DNA form, the CDR3 reads TGTGCCAGCCAGAGACAGGGGAGGATGAATGAGCAGTTCTTC. Protein: CASQRQGRMNEQFF.

The CDR3 spells CASSLGGQSGYTF. The CDR3 DNA follows: TGTGCCAGCAGCTTAGGAGGTCAGAGTGGCTACACCTTC. V usage is TRBV7-9 and J usage is TRBJ1-2; D gene uncertain. CDR1 is SEHNR and CDR2 is FQNEAQ in the germline V gene (reference sequence). Deletions cut 1 base from V and 7 bases from J, with 10 bases between. The CDR3 extends over 13 amino acids.

This clone was found once. This chain connects TRBV9 to TRBJ2-7; weak D call: TRBD2 (6 bases). Trimming cost V 3 bases and J 3 bases, with 13 bases left between them. This CDR3 is 14 amino acids long. Per germline, CDR1 SGDLS and CDR2 YYNGEE. As DNA, the CDR3 is TGTGCCAGCAGCGCCGGGACTTCCATCTACGAGCAGTACTTC. This sequence encodes CASSAGTSIYEQYF.